Detailed here is one T cell receptor beta chain. TCRdb reprocessed the RT-PCR reads via MiXCR and lists one record per CDR3 protein. The table records about 780,000 distinct CDR3 sequences, around 18% of them present only once. This entry is derived from a study of response to subunit inactivated influenza vaccine. Looked up from germline, CDR1 is SEHNR and CDR2 is FQNEAQ (reference sequence). The CDR3 contains 12 residues. Trimming removed 10 bases at V and 7 bases at J, with 17 bases between. V and J are TRBV7-9 and TRBJ2-7; D possibly matches TRBD1 or TRBD2 (7 bases each). The TCR sequence derives from a man over 45 who received an inactivated influenza vaccine. Here the sequenced sample was PBMCs from blood, taken roughly 5 days after vaccination. CDR3 in amino acids: CATRGGRGEQYF. DNA for the CDR3: TGTGCCACCAGGGGGGGGAGAGGAGAGCAGTACTTC. Variable domain in full (rest from reference TRBV7-9 and TRBJ2-7): DTGVSQNPRHKITKRGQNVTFRCDPISEHNRLYWYRQTLGQGPEFLTYFQNEAQLEKSRLLSDRFSAERPKGSFSTLEIQRTEQGDSAMYLCATRGGRGEQYFGPGTRLTVT.